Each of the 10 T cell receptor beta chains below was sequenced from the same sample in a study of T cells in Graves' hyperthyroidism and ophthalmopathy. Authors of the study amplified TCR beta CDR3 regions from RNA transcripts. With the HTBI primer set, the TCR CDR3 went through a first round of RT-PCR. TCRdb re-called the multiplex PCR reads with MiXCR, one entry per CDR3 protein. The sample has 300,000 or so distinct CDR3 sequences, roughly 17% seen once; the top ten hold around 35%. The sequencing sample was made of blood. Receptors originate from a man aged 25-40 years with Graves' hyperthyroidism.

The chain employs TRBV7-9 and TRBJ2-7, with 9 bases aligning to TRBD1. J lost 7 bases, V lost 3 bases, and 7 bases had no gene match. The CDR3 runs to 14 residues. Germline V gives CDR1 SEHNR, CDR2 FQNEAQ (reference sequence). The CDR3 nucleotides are TGTGCCAGCAGCTTGGGACAGGGAAAGGAAGAGCAGTACTTC. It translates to CASSLGQGKEEQYF.

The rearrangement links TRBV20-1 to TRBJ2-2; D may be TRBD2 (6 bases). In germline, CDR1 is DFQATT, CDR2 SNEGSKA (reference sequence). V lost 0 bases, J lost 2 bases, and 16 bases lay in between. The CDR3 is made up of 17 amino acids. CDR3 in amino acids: CSARDLWSSGNTGELFF. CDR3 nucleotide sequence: TGCAGTGCTAGAGATCTCTGGAGTAGCGGCAACACCGGGGAGCTGTTTTTT.

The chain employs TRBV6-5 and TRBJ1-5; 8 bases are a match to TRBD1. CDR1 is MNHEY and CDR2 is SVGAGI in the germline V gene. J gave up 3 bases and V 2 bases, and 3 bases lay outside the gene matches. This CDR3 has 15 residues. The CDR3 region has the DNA TGTGCCAGCAGTTACCGGACAGGGAACAATCAGCCCCAGCATTTT. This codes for CASSYRTGNNQPQHF.

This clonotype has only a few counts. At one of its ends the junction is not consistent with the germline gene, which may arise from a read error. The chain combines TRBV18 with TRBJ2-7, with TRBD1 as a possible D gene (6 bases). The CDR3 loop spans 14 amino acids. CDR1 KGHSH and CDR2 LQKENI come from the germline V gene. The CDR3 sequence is CASSSDRFSDEQYF. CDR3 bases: TGTGCCAGCTCTTCCGACAGGTTCTCCGACGAGCAGTACTTC.

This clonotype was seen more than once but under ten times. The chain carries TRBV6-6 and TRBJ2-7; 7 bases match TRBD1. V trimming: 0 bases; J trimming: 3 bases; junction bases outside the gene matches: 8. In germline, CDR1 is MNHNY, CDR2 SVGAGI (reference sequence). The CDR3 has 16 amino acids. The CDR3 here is CASSYSQGSAVYEQYF. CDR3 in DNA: TGTGCCAGCAGTTACTCACAGGGGAGTGCCGTCTACGAGCAGTACTTC.

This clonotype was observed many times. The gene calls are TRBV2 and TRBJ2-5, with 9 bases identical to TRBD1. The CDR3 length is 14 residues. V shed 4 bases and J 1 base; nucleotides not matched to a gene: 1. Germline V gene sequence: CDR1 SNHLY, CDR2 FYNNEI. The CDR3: CASSGTGVQETQYF. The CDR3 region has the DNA TGTGCCAGCAGTGGGACAGGGGTCCAAGAGACCCAGTACTTC.

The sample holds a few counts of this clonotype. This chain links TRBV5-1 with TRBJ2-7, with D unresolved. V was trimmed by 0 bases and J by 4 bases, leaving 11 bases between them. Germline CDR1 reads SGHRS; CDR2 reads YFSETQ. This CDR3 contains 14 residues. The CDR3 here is CASSLDSLLYEQYF. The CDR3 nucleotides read TGCGCCAGCAGCTTGGACAGTCTACTGTACGAGCAGTACTTC.

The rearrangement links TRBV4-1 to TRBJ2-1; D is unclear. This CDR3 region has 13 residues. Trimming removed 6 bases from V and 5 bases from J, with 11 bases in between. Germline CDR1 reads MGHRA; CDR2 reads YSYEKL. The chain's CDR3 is CASRDLSNNEQFF. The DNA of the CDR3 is TGCGCCAGCAGAGATCTTTCTAACAATGAGCAGTTCTTC.

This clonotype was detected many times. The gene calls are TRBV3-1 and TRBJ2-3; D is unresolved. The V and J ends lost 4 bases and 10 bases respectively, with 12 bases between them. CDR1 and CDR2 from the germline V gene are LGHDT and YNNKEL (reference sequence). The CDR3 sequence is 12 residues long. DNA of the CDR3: TGTGCCAGCAGCCCTCTCGCGGAAGCGCAGTATTTT. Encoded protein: CASSPLAEAQYF.

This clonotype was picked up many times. In DNA, the CDR3 is TGTGCCACCTCCTCCTACGAGCAGTACTTC. Amino acids: CATSSYEQYF. The gene calls are TRBV2 and TRBJ2-7, with D unclear. This CDR3 is 10 amino acids long. The germline gives CDR1 SNHLY, CDR2 FYNNEI. Deletions cut 10 bases from V and 0 bases from J, with 4 bases between.